This T cell receptor (beta chain) emerged from a study of T cell repertoires in cytomegalovirus infection. Across the study: Public TCR beta signature analysis indicated the presence of both CMV infection and matching HLA type. Study-level points and caveats: The study found HLA-C-restricted CMV-specific TCR beta clonotypes dominating the ex vivo response. Individuals carrying CMV plus the relevant HLA were identified by cumulative frequency of public TCR beta families.

This clonotype has more than one count but fewer than ten. As yet, its antigen is unknown. One entry per CDR3 protein, called by TCRdb with MiXCR from the reads. The sample lists about 740,000 distinct CDR3 sequences; 35% were seen once. This clonotype was obtained from a human donor in good health (CMV status not recorded). Some clones in this sample may be carry-over from other donors' samples. The sequencing input was PBMCs.

Here the CDR3 reads CASSVGQVGTKLFF. The DNA for the CDR3 is TGTGCCAGCAGCGTAGGACAGGTCGGTACAAAACTGTTTTTT. The rearrangement uses TRBV9 and TRBJ1-4; TRBD1 might be the D (6 bases). The germline gives CDR1 SGDLS, CDR2 YYNGEE. The V and J ends lost 0 bases and 10 bases respectively, with 13 bases between them. The CDR3 extends over 14 amino acids.